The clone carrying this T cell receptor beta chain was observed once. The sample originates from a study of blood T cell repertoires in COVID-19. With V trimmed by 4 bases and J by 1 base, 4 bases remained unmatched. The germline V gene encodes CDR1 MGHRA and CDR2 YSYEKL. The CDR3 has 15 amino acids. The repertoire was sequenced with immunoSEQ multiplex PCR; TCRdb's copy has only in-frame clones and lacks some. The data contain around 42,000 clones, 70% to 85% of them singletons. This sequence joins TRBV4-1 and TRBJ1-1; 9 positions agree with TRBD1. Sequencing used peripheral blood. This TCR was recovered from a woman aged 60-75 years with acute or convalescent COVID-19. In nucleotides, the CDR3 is TGCGCCAGCAGCCTAACGGGACAGGGGAACACTGAAGCTTTCTTT. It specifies CASSLTGQGNTEAFF.